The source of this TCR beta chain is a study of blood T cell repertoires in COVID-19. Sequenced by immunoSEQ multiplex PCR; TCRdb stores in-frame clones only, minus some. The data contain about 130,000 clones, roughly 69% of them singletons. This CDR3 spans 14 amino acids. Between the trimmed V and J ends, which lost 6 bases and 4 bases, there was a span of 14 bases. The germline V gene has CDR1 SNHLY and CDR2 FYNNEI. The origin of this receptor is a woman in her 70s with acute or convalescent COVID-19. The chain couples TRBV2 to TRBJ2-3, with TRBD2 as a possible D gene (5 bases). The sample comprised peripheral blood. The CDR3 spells CASSATAGPDTQYF. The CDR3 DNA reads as TGTGCCAGCAGCGCCACCGCGGGTCCAGATACGCAGTATTTT.